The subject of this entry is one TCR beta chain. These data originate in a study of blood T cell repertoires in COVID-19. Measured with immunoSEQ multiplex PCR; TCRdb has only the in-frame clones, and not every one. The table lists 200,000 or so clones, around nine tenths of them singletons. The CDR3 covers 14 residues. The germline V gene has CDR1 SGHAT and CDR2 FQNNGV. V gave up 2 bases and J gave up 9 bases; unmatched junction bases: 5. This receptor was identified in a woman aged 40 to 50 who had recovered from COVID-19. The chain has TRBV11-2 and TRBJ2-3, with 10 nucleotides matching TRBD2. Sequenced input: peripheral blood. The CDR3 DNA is TGTGCCAGCAGCTTAACTGGGACTAGCGTAACGCAGTATTTT. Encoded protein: CASSLTGTSVTQYF. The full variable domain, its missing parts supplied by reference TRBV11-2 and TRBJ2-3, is EAGVAQSPRYKIIEKRQSVAFWCNPISGHATLYWYQQILGQGPKLLIQFQNNGVVDDSQLPKDRFSAERLKGVDSTLKIQPAKLEDSAVYLCASSLTGTSVTQYFGPGTRLTVL.